What follows describes a single T cell receptor (beta chain). Being one base from a much bigger clone, this may be a read error. This specimen belongs to a study of Graves' ophthalmopathy and Graves' hyperthyroidism. This CDR3 is 16 amino acids long. Germline assignment: CDR1 ENHRY and CDR2 SYGVKD. With 0 bases removed from V and 3 bases from J, the gap between germline ends came to 11 bases. Amplified material comprised TCR beta CDR3 regions derived from RNA transcripts. RT-PCR in the first round used HTBI primers; a second-round multiplex PCR followed. TCRdb ran MiXCR on the multiplex PCR reads and lists one entry per CDR3 protein. The sample contains about 1.2 million distinct CDR3 sequences, 35% to 45% of which appear only once.

Sequencing was done on a sample of peripheral blood or thyroid tissue (not recorded which). The TCR originated in an adult man with Graves' hyperthyroidism. The chain carries TRBV10-3 and TRBJ2-2; D is ambiguous. CDR3 sequence: CAISESVGPHTGELFF. The CDR3 coding sequence is TGTGCCATCAGTGAGTCGGTTGGACCCCACACCGGGGAGCTGTTTTTT.